The following is a T cell receptor beta chain sequence with its context. The data derive from a study of blood T cells in healthy people across ages. It was with a sample-barcoded 5' primer and a J-beta primer mix that a second PCR of about 6 to 11 cycles was run. TCRdb reprocessed the 5' RACE reads with MiXCR, giving one entry per CDR3 protein. The sample records hundreds of thousands of distinct CDR3 sequences, approximately 52% being singletons. This CDR3 is built from 14 residues. Germline trimming cut 7 bases from V and 5 bases from J; bases unmatched to any gene: 12. Per the germline V gene, CDR1 is DFQATT and CDR2 is SNEGSKA (reference sequence).

This TCR came from an elderly woman in good health. The gene calls are TRBV20-1 and TRBJ2-3; 7 bases match TRBD2. The sequencing sample was made of blood. DNA for the CDR3: TGCAGTGAGCCTACCGGGACTAAAAAAGATACGCAGTATTTT. It yields the protein CSEPTGTKKDTQYF.